This T cell receptor beta chain was recovered during a study of cytomegalovirus exposure and HLA in healthy donors. Regarding the study as a whole: Rarity marked most TCR sequences, yet some public TCRs occurred in many donors. Researchers catalogued some 160 TCR beta chains as cytomegalovirus-associated.

Comments on this clone: Its antigen is not known.

The table came from immunoSEQ multiplex PCR; TCRdb's copy has only in-frame clones and leaves some out. The table has 220,000 or so clones, around nine tenths seen once. Material for sequencing was PBMCs. The clonotype comes from a woman younger than 30 in good health and CMV-seropositive.

The CDR3 spells CASSYSGLPSTDTQYF. The CDR3 DNA reads as TGTGCCAGCAGTTACTCGGGACTACCTAGCACAGATACGCAGTATTTT. This chain joins TRBV6-5 and TRBJ2-3; 7 nucleotides align to TRBD2. The CDR3 has 16 residues. CDR1 is MNHEY, CDR2 SVGAGI, per germline. V shed 0 bases, J shed 0 bases, and the junction held 3 bases outside the gene matches.